This T cell receptor beta chain appears in the sequencing data of a study of OX40 agonist ivuxolimab in advanced cancers. Study in general: Patients received ivuxolimab, an agonistic anti-OX40 (CD134) antibody.

This CDR3 spans 17 amino acids. Trimming removed 2 bases at V and 0 bases at J, with 14 bases between. CDR1 and CDR2 from the germline V gene are WNHNN and SYGVQD (reference sequence). This clone was seen just once. The method was immunoSEQ multiplex PCR; TCRdb's version includes in-frame clones alone and lacks a portion of them. The table shows 55,000 to 95,000 clones, with just over 85% occurring only once. The V call is TRBV10-1, the J call TRBJ2-4, with D possibly TRBD2 on 5 matching bases. The clonotype comes from an adult with an advanced solid tumor such as melanoma, head and neck, liver or kidney cancer. Specimen: CD4+ or CD8+ T cells sorted from blood, collected in a trial of the OX40 agonist ivuxolimab. CDR3 sequence: CASSESERIIAKNIQYF. The CDR3 region has the DNA TGCGCCAGCAGTGAGAGTGAGCGGATCATAGCCAAAAACATTCAGTACTTC.